The next 11 T cell receptor beta chains were all read from a single sample in a study of blood T cells in healthy people across ages. For the second PCR, which ran for roughly 6 to 12 cycles, a sample-barcoded 5' primer and a J-beta primer mix were used. TCRdb itself ran the 5' RACE reads through MiXCR, one entry per CDR3 protein. The table includes 660,000 or so distinct CDR3 sequences, about 54% detected once. Sequencing was performed on blood. The receptors come from a man aged 55 to 70 in good health.

The rearrangement uses TRBV7-6 and TRBJ1-1; perhaps TRBD1 as D (5 bases). The CDR3 covers 15 residues. The germline gives CDR1 SGHVS, CDR2 FNYEAQ. V was trimmed by 1 base and J by 2 bases, leaving 11 bases between them. The chain's CDR3 is CASSLVTGANTEAFF. CDR3 DNA sequence: TGTGCCAGCAGCTTAGTTACCGGGGCTAACACTGAAGCTTTCTTT.

This chain connects TRBV2 to TRBJ1-5, with D unclear. The ends were cut back, 4 bases at V and 2 bases at J, with 15 bases in the middle. There are 16 residues in the CDR3. CDR1 and CDR2 (germline): SNHLY, FYNNEI. The CDR3 region is CASSVGHDPRNQPQHF. The CDR3 DNA reads as TGTGCCAGCAGTGTTGGGCATGATCCTCGCAATCAGCCCCAGCATTTT. The whole variable domain, remainder taken from reference TRBV2 and TRBJ1-5, is EPEVTQTPSHQVTQMGQEVILRCVPISNHLYFYWYRQILGQKVEFLVSFYNNEISEKSEIFDDQFSVERPDGSNFTLKIRSTKLEDSAMYFCASSVGHDPRNQPQHFGDGTRLSIL.

J is TRBJ2-7 and V is TRBV13; a possible D gene is TRBD2 (6 bases). The V gene's germline CDR1 is PRHDT and CDR2 FYEKMQ (reference sequence). V lost 1 base to trimming and J lost 3 bases, with 10 bases between them. This CDR3 region has 14 residues. DNA for the CDR3: TGTGCCAGCAGCTTAGCCCGGGGACTCTACGAGCAGTACTTC. Translating it yields CASSLARGLYEQYF.

This clonotype was seen more than once but under ten times. V and J are TRBV6-2 or TRBV6-3 and TRBJ2-3, with TRBD1 as a possible D gene (5 bases). The CDR3 is 15 residues long. Germline CDR1 MNHEY, CDR2 SVGEGT. V lost 2 bases to trimming and J lost 0 bases, with 9 bases between them. Here the CDR3 reads CASSYQGGSTDTQYF. DNA of the CDR3: TGTGCCAGCAGTTACCAGGGTGGGAGCACAGATACGCAGTATTTT.

The V call is TRBV28, the J call TRBJ1-1; D perhaps matches TRBD1 (5 bases). Germline CDR1 and CDR2: MDHEN and SYDVKM. The CDR3 runs to 14 residues. Trimming removed 11 bases from V and 5 bases from J, with 21 bases in between. CDR3 sequence: CACRMVGAQTEAFF. The CDR3 nucleotides read TGTGCCTGCCGTATGGTCGGGGCTCAAACTGAAGCTTTCTTT.

As regards this clonotype: The junction shows a germline mismatch at one end, possibly a read error. The chain links TRBV12-3 or TRBV12-4 to TRBJ1-2; 7 nucleotides agree with TRBD1. The CDR3 totals 14 residues. For the CDR3, the DNA is TGTGCCAGCAGTTTCGACAGGGTTGACTATGGCTACACCTTT. Protein product: CASSFDRVDYGYTF.

This chain links TRBV28 with TRBJ1-1; TRBD1 matches 10 bases. This CDR3 has 15 amino acids. Germline CDR1 is MDHEN and CDR2 is SYDVKM. The trim removed 5 bases at V and 5 bases at J, leaving 8 bases unmatched. The CDR3 reads CASSTTGQGGTEAFF. The CDR3 DNA reads as TGTGCCAGCAGTACCACCGGACAGGGGGGGACTGAAGCTTTCTTT.

The chain recombines TRBV9 with TRBJ1-2; 7 bases are a match to TRBD1. Trimming at V came to 3 bases and at J to 3 bases, leaving 2 bases not matched to a gene. The CDR3 extends over 13 amino acids. Germline V gives CDR1 SGDLS, CDR2 YYNGEE. The CDR3 protein is CASSEGTDYGYTF. The CDR3 region has the DNA TGTGCCAGCAGCGAGGGGACAGACTATGGCTACACCTTC.

The rearrangement joins TRBV20-1 to TRBJ1-4, with D possibly being TRBD1 (5 bases). CDR1 DFQATT and CDR2 SNEGSKA come from the germline V gene (reference sequence). The CDR3 runs 14 residues. V lost 2 bases to trimming and J lost 3 bases, with 10 bases between them. The CDR3 bases are TGCAGTGCTAGACAGGGATCGGCTAATGAAAAACTGTTTTTT. Translation: CSARQGSANEKLFF.

The rearrangement uses TRBV28 and TRBJ2-1, with TRBD1 matching over 7 bases. The CDR3 covers 16 residues. The J segment lost 0 bases and the V segment lost 3 bases, leaving 5 bases of the junction unmatched. The germline CDR1 and CDR2 sequences are MDHEN and SYDVKM. The CDR3 sequence is CASSFVSGGSYNEQFF. CDR3 bases: TGTGCCAGCAGTTTTGTCTCAGGGGGCTCCTACAATGAGCAGTTCTTC.

The genes are TRBV27 and TRBJ2-3; possible D gene TRBD1, 6 bases. The germline gives CDR1 MNHEY, CDR2 SMNVEV (reference sequence). V lost 6 bases to trimming and J lost 2 bases, with 18 bases between them. The CDR3 sequence is 16 residues long. For the CDR3, the DNA is TGTGCCAGCAGCTCTGAGGACAGTGGGCTCACAGATACGCAGTATTTT. This codes for CASSSEDSGLTDTQYF.